This TCR beta chain stems from a study of CDR3 diversity in severe acne. TCRdb ran MiXCR on the PCR reads and lists one entry per CDR3 protein. The table has roughly 93,000 distinct CDR3 sequences, about 53% seen once. The germline V gene has CDR1 SGHVS and CDR2 FNYEAQ. This CDR3 contains 16 residues. V was pared by 5 bases and J by 7 bases, with 13 bases of the junction left unmatched. V usage is TRBV7-6 and J usage is TRBJ2-7, with 11 bases aligning to TRBD2. The origin of this receptor is a male donor with severe acne vulgaris. Sample: blood. The CDR3 protein is CASSQATSGIYGEQYF. The CDR3 DNA follows: TGTGCCAGCAGCCAAGCGACTAGCGGGATCTACGGGGAGCAGTACTTC.